The rows below give T cell receptor beta chains drawn from one sample of a study of OX40 agonist ivuxolimab in advanced cancers. Sequencing was performed with immunoSEQ multiplex PCR; in TCRdb, only in-frame clones are kept and a portion is missing. In the table there are 30,000 to 40,000 clones, more than 70% of which are singletons. The sequencing used CD4+ or CD8+ T cells sorted from blood, collected in a trial of the OX40 agonist ivuxolimab. The receptor source for this set is an adult with an advanced solid tumor such as melanoma, head and neck, liver or kidney cancer. The CDR3 runs from the conserved cysteine through the conserved F or W. D genes are given only for firm matches. Rows may omit the clone size; those that give it use once, few, many or a size class.

TRBJ2-7 | 16 | few | TRBD2 | TRBV12-5 | TGTGCTAGTGGTCTCCCGAAGGGAGGGACTGGCTACGAGCAGTACTTC | CASGLPKGGTGYEQYF
TRBJ1-2 | 13 | NA | NA | TRBV6-1 | TGTGCCAGCAGTGACGGTTTTTGGTATGGCTACACCTTC | CASSDGFWYGYTF
TRBJ2-5 | 16 | NA | TRBD1 | TRBV6-6 | TGTGCCAGCAGGTCTCCCGGGACAGGTTTCCAAGAGACCCAGTACTTC | CASRSPGTGFQETQYF
TRBJ1-2 | 12 | NA | TRBD1 | TRBV2 | TGTGCCAGCCGGGACAGGCTCTATGGCTACACCTTC | CASRDRLYGYTF
TRBJ2-2 | 15 | NA | TRBD1 | TRBV6-5 | TGTGCCAGCAGGAAGGGACAGGGTGATACCGGGGAGCTGTTTTTT | CASRKGQGDTGELFF
TRBJ1-1 | 13 | NA | NA | TRBV4-3 | TGCGCCAGCAGCCAAGATGAGGGGACTGAAGCTTTCTTT | CASSQDEGTEAFF
TRBJ1-2 | 15 | NA | TRBD1 | TRBV27 | TGTGCCAGCAGTTCCACCGGGACAGGGACCTATGGCTACACCTTC | CASSSTGTGTYGYTF
TRBJ2-7 | 15 | NA | TRBD1 | TRBV5-4 | TGTGCCAGCAGTTATAGGACAGGGAATTATTACGAGCAGTACTTC | CASSYRTGNYYEQYF
TRBJ2-1 | 14 | NA | NA | TRBV30 | TGTGCCTGGAGTCGAGGTAGCGGATACAATGAGCAGTTCTTC | CAWSRGSGYNEQFF
TRBJ1-5 | 16 | NA | NA | TRBV4-1 | TGCGCCAGCAGCCAAGATATCGGGGTTAGCAATCAGCCCCAGCATTTT | CASSQDIGVSNQPQHF
TRBJ2-1 | 16 | NA | TRBD1 | TRBV28 | TGTGCCAGCAGTTCCTTGGACAGGGCTACCCTCAATGAGCAGTTCTTC | CASSSLDRATLNEQFF
TRBJ1-5 | 17 | NA | NA | TRBV18 | TGTGCCAGCTCATCGAGGGGAGCTACGGAGAGCAATCAGCCCCAGCATTTT | CASSSRGATESNQPQHF
TRBJ2-7 | 16 | NA | NA | TRBV7-2 | TGTGCCAGCAGCTTTGTAGGACTCGCGAGCTCCTACGAGCAGTACTTC | CASSFVGLASSYEQYF
TRBJ2-7 | 13 | NA | TRBD1 | TRBV23-1 | TGCGCCAGCAGTCAGCGACAGGGCTACGAGCAGTACTTC | CASSQRQGYEQYF
TRBJ1-2 | 15 | NA | NA | TRBV2 | TGTGCCAGAGGGAGGGGCAGCCTAACCTCCTATGGCTACACCTTC | CARGRGSLTSYGYTF
TRBJ1-5 | 16 | NA | NA | TRBV6-5 | TGTGCCAGCAGTTACTCGAGGTTCGGGGGGAATCAGCCCCAGCATTTT | CASSYSRFGGNQPQHF
TRBJ1-1 | 13 | large | NA | TRBV30 | TGTGCCTGGAGGGTAAAGGGACACACTGAAGCTTTCTTT | CAWRVKGHTEAFF
TRBJ1-5 | 13 | NA | NA | TRBV18 | TGTGCCAGCTCAACTAACAACGGTGGAGCCCAGCATTTT | CASSTNNGGAQHF
TRBJ2-3 | 15 | NA | TRBD2 | TRBV9 | TGTGCCAGCAGCCCAGCGGGAGCCTACACAGATACGCAGTATTTT | CASSPAGAYTDTQYF
TRBJ2-1 | 16 | NA | TRBD2 | TRBV23-1 | TGCGCCAGCAGTCCCCGACGTTGCGGGAGCTACAATGAGCAGTTCTTC | CASSPRRCGSYNEQFF
TRBJ2-7 | 15 | NA | NA | TRBV5-2 | TGTGCCAGCAGCTTAGCACCAGGACAAAACTACGAGCAGTACTTC | CASSLAPGQNYEQYF
TRBJ2-6 | 13 | NA | NA | TRBV2 | TGTGCCAGCACCGGGAGTGGGGCCAACGTCCTGACTTTC | CASTGSGANVLTF
TRBJ1-1 | 12 | NA | NA | TRBV18 | TGTGCCAGCTCACTTTCGGTCACTGAAGCTTTCTTT | CASSLSVTEAFF